This T cell receptor (beta chain) stems from a study of blood T cell repertoires in COVID-19. Study overall: Samples came from the United States, Italy and Spain, spanning acute and convalescent COVID-19. PBMCs, B-cell-depleted T cells, or T cells were the source of the cDNA or gDNA that made up the material.

Those enrolled in Seattle joined during active infection and were followed longitudinally afterward. J gave up 0 bases and V 4 bases, and 6 bases lay outside the gene matches. Germline CDR1 SGHRS, CDR2 YFSETQ. This CDR3 spans 15 amino acids. Study processing details: Nucleated cell number was recorded as an estimate derived from reference gene primer amplification. The protocol was immunoSEQ multiplex PCR, while the TCRdb copy is restricted to in-frame clones and leaves out a portion. V, J and clone size derive from that table, while D and trimming were established from the DNA sequence. The repertoire consists of over 250,000 clones, with more than 85% occurring once and the leading ten covering 2% to 3%.

The rearrangement uses TRBV5-1 and TRBJ1-2, with 7 positions matching TRBD1. Sequenced: peripheral blood. The TCR comes from a person aged 18-30 years with COVID-19, enrolled during active disease. The CDR3 loop reads CASSLADRTNYGYTF. Written as DNA, the CDR3 is TGCGCCAGCAGCCTTGCGGACAGGACTAACTATGGCTACACCTTC.